This T cell receptor beta chain was retrieved from a study of cytomegalovirus exposure and HLA in healthy donors. Study conclusions and caveats: The tendency of first-cohort TCR clusters to co-occur in the roughly 120 validation repertoires was the finding of a later analysis. The classifier was said to identify cytomegalovirus status with high specificity and sensitivity.

Trimming removed 2 bases from V and 4 bases from J, with 11 bases in between. This CDR3 is 14 amino acids long. Germline V gives CDR1 SGHTA, CDR2 FQGNSA. Repertoires were generated with immunoSEQ multiplex PCR, while TCRdb's copy carries only in-frame clones and drops some. Among 280,000 or so clones, approximately 87% were seen once, and the ten largest hold approximately 0.9%. A single count supports this clone. Its specificity is not known. The receptor's source is a young woman in good health and CMV-seronegative. The sequencing sample was made of PBMCs. V gene TRBV7-2 combines with J gene TRBJ1-2; no definite D call. Here the CDR3 DNA reads TGTGCCAGCAGCTTAACCCGGGATTCCTATGGCTACACCTTC. Encoded protein: CASSLTRDSYGYTF.